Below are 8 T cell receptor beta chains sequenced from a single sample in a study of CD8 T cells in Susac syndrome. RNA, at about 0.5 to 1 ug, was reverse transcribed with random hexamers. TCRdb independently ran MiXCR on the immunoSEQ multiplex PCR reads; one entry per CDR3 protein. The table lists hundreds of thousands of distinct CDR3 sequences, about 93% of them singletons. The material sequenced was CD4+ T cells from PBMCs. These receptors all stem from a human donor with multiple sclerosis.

In nucleotides, the CDR3 is TGCAGTGCTAGTGTACCGGCGGGGGTCGGAGAGACCCAGTACTTC. Translated, it gives CSASVPAGVGETQYF. The rearrangement links TRBV20-1 to TRBJ2-5; 7 bases are a match to TRBD2. CDR1 is DFQATT, CDR2 SNEGSKA, per germline (reference sequence). J was trimmed by 4 bases and V by 3 bases; bases with no gene match: 11. The CDR3 is 15 residues long.

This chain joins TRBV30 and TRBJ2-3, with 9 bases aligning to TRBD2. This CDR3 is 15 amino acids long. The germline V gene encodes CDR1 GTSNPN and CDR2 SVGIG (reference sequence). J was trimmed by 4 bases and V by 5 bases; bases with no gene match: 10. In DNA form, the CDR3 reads TGTGCCTGGGGCCCACTAGCGGGTCTCTCAGATACGCAGTATTTT. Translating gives CAWGPLAGLSDTQYF.

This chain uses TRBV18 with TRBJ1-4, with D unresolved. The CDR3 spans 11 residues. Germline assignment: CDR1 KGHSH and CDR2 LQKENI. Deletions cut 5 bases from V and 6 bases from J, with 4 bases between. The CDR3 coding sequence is TGTGCCAGCTCATTTGATGAAAAACTGTTTTTT. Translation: CASSFDEKLFF.

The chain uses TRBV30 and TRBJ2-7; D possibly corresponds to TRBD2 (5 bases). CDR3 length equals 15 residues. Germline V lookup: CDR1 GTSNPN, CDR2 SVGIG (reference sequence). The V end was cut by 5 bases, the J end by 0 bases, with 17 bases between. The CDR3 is CAWGKRTTLSYEQYV. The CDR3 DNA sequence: TGTGCCTGGGGAAAGCGGACGACCCTCTCCTACGAGCAGTACGTC.

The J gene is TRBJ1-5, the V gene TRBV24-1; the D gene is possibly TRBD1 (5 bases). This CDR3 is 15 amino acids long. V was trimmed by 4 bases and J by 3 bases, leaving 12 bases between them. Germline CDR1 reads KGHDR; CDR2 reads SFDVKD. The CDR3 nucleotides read TGTGCCACCAGTGAGTCCGGGACCCCCAATCAGCCCCAGCATTTT. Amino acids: CATSESGTPNQPQHF.

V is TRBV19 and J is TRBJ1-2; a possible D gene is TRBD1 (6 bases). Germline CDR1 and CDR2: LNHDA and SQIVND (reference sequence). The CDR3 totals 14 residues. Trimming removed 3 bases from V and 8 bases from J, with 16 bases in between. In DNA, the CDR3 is TGTGCCAGTAGTATCGGGGGGGCGCGGGAAGGCTACACCTTC. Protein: CASSIGGAREGYTF.

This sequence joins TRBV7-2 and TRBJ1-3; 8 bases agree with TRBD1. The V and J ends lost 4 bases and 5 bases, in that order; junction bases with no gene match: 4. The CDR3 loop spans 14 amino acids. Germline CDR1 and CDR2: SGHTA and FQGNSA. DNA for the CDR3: TGTGCCAGCAGCTCGACAGGGGACCGAAACACCATATATTTT. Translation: CASSSTGDRNTIYF.

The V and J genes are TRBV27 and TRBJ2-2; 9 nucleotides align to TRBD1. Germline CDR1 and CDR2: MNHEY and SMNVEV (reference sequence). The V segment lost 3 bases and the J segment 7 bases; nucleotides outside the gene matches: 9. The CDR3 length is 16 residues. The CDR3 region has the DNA TGTGCCAGCAGTTTTGTACAGGGGGCGCTTATCGGGGAGCTGTTTTTT. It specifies CASSFVQGALIGELFF.